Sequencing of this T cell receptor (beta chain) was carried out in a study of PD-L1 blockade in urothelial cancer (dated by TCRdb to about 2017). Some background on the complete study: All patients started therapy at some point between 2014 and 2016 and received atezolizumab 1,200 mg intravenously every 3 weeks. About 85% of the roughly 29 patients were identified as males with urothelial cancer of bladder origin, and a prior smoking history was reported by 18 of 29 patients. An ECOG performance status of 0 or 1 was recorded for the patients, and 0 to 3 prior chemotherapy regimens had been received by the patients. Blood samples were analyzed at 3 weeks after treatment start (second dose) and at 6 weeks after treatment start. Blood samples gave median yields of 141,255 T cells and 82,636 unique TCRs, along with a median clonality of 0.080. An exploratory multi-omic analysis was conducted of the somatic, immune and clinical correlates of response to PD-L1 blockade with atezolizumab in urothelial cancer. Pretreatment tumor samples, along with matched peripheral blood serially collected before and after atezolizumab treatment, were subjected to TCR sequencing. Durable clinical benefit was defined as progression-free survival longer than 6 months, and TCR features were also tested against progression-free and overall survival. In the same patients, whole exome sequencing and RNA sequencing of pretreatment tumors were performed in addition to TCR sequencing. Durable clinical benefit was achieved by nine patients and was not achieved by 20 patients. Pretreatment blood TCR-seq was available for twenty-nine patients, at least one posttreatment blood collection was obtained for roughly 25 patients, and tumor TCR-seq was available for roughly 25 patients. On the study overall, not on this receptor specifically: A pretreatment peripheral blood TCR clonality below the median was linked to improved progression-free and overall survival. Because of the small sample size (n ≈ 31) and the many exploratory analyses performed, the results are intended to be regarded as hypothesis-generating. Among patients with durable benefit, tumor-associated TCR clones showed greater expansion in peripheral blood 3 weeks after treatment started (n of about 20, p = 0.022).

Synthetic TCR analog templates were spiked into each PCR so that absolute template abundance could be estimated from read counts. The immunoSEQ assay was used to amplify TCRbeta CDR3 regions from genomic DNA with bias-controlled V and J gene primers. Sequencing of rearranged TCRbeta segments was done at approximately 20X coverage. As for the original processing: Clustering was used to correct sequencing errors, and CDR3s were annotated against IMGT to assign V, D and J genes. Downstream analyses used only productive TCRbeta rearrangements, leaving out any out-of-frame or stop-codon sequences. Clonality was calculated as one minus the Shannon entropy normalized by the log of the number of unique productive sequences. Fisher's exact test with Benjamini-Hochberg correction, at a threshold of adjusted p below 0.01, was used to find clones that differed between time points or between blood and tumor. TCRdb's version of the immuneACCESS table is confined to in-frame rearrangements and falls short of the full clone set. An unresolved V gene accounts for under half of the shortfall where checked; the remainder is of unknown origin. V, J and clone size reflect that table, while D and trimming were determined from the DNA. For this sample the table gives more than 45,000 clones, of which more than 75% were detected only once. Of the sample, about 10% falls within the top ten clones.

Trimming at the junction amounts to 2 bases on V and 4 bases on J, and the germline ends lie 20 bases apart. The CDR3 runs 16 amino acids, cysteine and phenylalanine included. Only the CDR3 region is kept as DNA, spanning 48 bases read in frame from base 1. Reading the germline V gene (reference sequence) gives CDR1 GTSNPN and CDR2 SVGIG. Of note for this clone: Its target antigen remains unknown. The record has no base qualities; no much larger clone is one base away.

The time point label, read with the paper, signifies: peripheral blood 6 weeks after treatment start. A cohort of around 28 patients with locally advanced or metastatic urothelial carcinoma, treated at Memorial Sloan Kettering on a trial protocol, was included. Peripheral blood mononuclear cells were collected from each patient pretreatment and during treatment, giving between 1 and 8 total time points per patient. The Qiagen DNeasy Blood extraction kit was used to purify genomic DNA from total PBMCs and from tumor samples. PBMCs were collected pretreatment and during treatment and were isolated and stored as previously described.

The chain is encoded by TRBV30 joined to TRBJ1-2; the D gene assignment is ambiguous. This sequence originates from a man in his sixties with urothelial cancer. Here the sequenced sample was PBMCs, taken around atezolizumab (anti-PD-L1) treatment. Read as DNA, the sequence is TGTGCCTGGAGTCCCCGCCTGAGGGAGTCGGTCTATGGCTACACCTTC. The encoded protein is CAWSPRLRESVYGYTF. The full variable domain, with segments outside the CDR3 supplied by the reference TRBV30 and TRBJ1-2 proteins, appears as SQTIHQWPATLVQPVGSPLSLECTVEGTSNPNLYWYRQAAGRGLQLLFYSVGIGQISSEVPQNLSASRPQDRQFILSSKKLLLSDSGFYLCAWSPRLRESVYGYTFGSGTRLTVV.